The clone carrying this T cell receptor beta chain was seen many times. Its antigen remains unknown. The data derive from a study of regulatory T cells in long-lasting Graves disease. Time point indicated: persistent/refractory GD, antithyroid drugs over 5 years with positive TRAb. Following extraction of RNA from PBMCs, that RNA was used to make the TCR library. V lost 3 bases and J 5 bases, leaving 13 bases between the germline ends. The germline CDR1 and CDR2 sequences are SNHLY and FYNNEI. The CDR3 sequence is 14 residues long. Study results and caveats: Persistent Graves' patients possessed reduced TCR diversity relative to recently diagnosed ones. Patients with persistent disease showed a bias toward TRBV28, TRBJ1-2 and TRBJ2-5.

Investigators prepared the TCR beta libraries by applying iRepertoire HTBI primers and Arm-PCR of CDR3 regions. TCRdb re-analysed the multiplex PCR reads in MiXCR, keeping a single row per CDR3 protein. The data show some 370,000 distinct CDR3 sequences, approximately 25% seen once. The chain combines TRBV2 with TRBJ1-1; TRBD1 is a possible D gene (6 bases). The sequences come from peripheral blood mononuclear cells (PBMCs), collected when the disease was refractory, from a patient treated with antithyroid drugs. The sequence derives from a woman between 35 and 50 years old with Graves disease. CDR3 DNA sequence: TGTGCCAGCAGTGAGTGGCAGGGGAGGACTGAAGCTTTCTTT. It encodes CASSEWQGRTEAFF.